This passage covers 8 T cell receptor beta chains from one sample sequenced in a study of OX40 agonist ivuxolimab in advanced cancers. Sequenced by immunoSEQ multiplex PCR; TCRdb stores in-frame clones only, minus some. The sample has roughly 87,000 clones, about 90% seen once; the top ten hold about 7.6%. Sequencing was performed on CD4+ or CD8+ T cells sorted from blood, taken in a trial of the OX40 agonist ivuxolimab. These receptors were obtained from an adult with an advanced solid tumor such as melanoma, head and neck, liver or kidney cancer.

The CDR3 sequence is CASSRTGNTGELFF. CDR3 DNA: TGTGCCAGCAGCCGAACAGGAAACACCGGGGAGCTGTTTTTT. The chain carries TRBV5-6 and TRBJ2-2; TRBD1 might be the D (5 bases). The V and J ends lost 4 bases and 2 bases respectively, with 9 bases between them. Germline V gene data show CDR1 as SGHDT and CDR2 as YYEEEE. The CDR3 has 14 residues.

As concerns this clone: Other DNA sequences within the sample encode an identical CDR3. The chain is built from TRBV7-9 and TRBJ2-1; D unresolved. V lost 1 base to trimming and J lost 4 bases, with 5 bases between them. Per germline, CDR1 SEHNR and CDR2 FQNEAQ (reference sequence). The CDR3 totals 13 residues. CDR3 nucleotide sequence: TGTGCCAGCAGCTTAGGGCGGTACAATGAGCAGTTCTTC. This sequence encodes CASSLGRYNEQFF.

The chain combines TRBV7-9 with TRBJ2-3, with 11 bases aligning to TRBD1. V shed 5 bases and J 4 bases; nucleotides not matched to a gene: 8. This CDR3 has 16 amino acids. From germline, CDR1 is SEHNR and CDR2 FQNEAQ (reference sequence). CDR3 sequence reads: CASSLPLGQGADTQYF. Here the CDR3 DNA reads TGTGCCAGCAGCCTACCCCTGGGACAGGGGGCAGATACGCAGTATTTT.

This rearrangement joins TRBV9 to TRBJ2-1; 13 bases are shared with TRBD2. From germline, CDR1 is SGDLS and CDR2 YYNGEE. The V gene end was trimmed by 1 base and the J gene end by 9 bases; junction bases not matched to a gene: 7. This CDR3 region has 16 residues. Written as DNA, the CDR3 is TGTGCCAGCAGCGTAACAGGACTAGCGGGAGCTCTTGAGCAGTTCTTC. This sequence encodes CASSVTGLAGALEQFF.

The rearrangement uses TRBV30 and TRBJ1-2; D gene uncertain. Germline CDR1 GTSNPN, CDR2 SVGIG (reference sequence). This CDR3 spans 15 amino acids. The ends were cut back, 2 bases at V and 4 bases at J, with 17 bases in the middle. The CDR3, as DNA: TGTGCCTGGAGTACTCCAGTGGTGGCAGTCTATGGCTACACCTTC. Amino acid sequence: CAWSTPVVAVYGYTF.

V gene TRBV6-5 combines with J gene TRBJ2-5, with D unclear. V was clipped by 6 bases and J by 5 bases, with 7 bases between them. Germline assignment: CDR1 MNHEY and CDR2 SVGAGI. The CDR3 length is 11 residues. CDR3 coding DNA: TGTGCCAGCAGGGTGGGTGAGACCCAGTACTTC. The encoded protein is CASRVGETQYF.

The chain joins TRBV9 to TRBJ2-5, with D maybe TRBD1 (6 bases). Germline loops: CDR1 SGDLS, CDR2 YYNGEE. There are 14 residues in the CDR3. The ends were cut back, 2 bases at V and 1 base at J, with 9 bases in the middle. CDR3 in DNA: TGTGCCAGCAGCGTTGGGGGCAGCCAAGAGACCCAGTACTTC. As protein: CASSVGGSQETQYF.

This clone was found once. The rearrangement uses TRBV4-2 and TRBJ1-1; TRBD1 aligns across 7 bases. CDR1 and CDR2 from the germline V gene are LGHNA and YNFKEQ. The CDR3 has 14 amino acids. V dropped 5 bases and J dropped 8; count of bases not matched to a gene: 11. CDR3 loop: CASSSGTAAHEAFF. DNA of the CDR3: TGTGCCAGCAGCTCCGGGACAGCCGCCCACGAAGCTTTCTTT.